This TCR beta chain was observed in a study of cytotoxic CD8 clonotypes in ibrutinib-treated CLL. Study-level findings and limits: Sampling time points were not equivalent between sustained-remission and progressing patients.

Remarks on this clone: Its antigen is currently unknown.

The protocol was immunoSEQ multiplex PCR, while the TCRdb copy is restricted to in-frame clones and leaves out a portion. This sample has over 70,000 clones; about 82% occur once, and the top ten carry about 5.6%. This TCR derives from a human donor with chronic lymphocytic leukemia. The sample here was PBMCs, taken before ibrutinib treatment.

CDR3 DNA sequence: TGTGCCAGCAGCTTAGTGGGAACCAGGGAAGCTTTCTTT. Translated: CASSLVGTREAFF. This sequence joins TRBV7-6 and TRBJ1-1; D not certain. Germline values: CDR1 SGHVS, CDR2 FNYEAQ. The CDR3 runs 13 residues. V lost 1 base, J lost 8 bases, and 11 bases lay in between.